The present T cell receptor beta chain was sequenced within a study of cytomegalovirus exposure and HLA in healthy donors. Across the study: Clustering assigned 81% of the approximately 400 genotyped donors to the Caucasian-associated ancestry cluster. Regarding the study as a whole: In a later analysis, a missense DCLRE1C variant was linked to TCR beta V- and J-gene trimming. The dataset shows that most TCR sequences were rare, while some public TCRs occurred in many donors.

As regards this clone: What it recognizes is unknown.

These donors, healthy bone marrow donors, were studied. The PCR employed 60 Vbeta primers together with 13 Jbeta primers. Data came from immunoSEQ multiplex PCR; TCRdb stores just in-frame clones and leaves some out. The table has 60,000 to 75,000 clones, about 73% seen once. Germline values: CDR1 LNHDA, CDR2 SQIVND (reference sequence). V lost 7 bases and J 4 bases, leaving 14 bases between the germline ends. The CDR3 consists of 14 residues. Material for sequencing was PBMCs. The rearrangement uses TRBV19 and TRBJ2-1, with D possibly matching TRBD2 (5 bases). This clonotype was obtained from a woman between 55 and 75 years old in good health and CMV-seropositive. CDR3 region: CASIDRTGYNEQFF. CDR3 DNA sequence: TGTGCCAGTATAGACCGAACGGGGTACAATGAGCAGTTCTTC. The whole variable domain, remainder taken from reference TRBV19 and TRBJ2-1, is DGGITQSPKYLFRKEGQNVTLSCEQNLNHDAMYWYRQDPGQGLRLIYYSQIVNDFQKGDIAEGYSVSREKKESFPLTVTSAQKNPTAFYLCASIDRTGYNEQFFGPGTRLTVL.